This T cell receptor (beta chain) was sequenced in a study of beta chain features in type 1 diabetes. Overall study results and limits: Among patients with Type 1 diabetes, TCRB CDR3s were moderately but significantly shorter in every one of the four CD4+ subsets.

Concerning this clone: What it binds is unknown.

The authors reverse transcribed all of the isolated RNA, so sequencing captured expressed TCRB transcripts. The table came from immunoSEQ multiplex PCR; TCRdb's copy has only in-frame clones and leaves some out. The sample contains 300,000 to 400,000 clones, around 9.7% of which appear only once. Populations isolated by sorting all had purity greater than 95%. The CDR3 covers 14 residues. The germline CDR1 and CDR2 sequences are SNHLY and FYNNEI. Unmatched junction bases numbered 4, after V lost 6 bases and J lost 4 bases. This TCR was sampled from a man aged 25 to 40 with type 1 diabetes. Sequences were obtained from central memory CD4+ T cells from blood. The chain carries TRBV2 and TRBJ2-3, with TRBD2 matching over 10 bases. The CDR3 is CASSTLAGADTQYF. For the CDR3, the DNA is TGTGCCAGCAGCACGCTAGCGGGGGCAGATACGCAGTATTTT.